This T cell receptor (beta chain) originates from a study of tumor and adjacent non-tumor tissue in lung cancer. A modified ARM-PCR protocol with three rounds of nested PCR amplified TCRbeta. TCRdb re-derived calls from the multiplex PCR reads in MiXCR, one entry per CDR3 protein. The table lists 68,000 or so distinct CDR3 sequences, just under 60% of them singletons. Notes on this clonotype: Being one base from a much bigger clone, this may be a read error.

This sample's RNA came from whole unsorted tissue. Germline lookup yields CDR1 MNHNY and CDR2 SVGAGI (reference sequence). This CDR3 region has 15 residues. The material sequenced was lung tumor tissue. This sequence joins TRBV6-6 and TRBJ1-5; D is possibly TRBD1 (5 bases). The clonotype comes from a man aged 45-65 years with non-small cell lung cancer. CDR3 region: CASSYSGGRHQLQHF. CDR3 DNA sequence: TGTGCCAGCAGTTACAGCGGGGGACGTCATCAGCTCCAGCATTTT.